A single sample gave rise to the 17 T cell receptor beta chains below, sequenced in a study of identical twins. MiXCR, run by TCRdb on the 5' RACE reads, gives a single entry per CDR3 protein. The data show about 920,000 distinct CDR3 sequences, 9% to 15% seen once. These sequences were also reported in another study, on yellow fever vaccine responses in identical twins.

The sequenced sample consisted of PBMCs. The receptors were gathered from a woman aged 18-29 years in good health.

This clonotype appeared a few times. This sequence joins TRBV20-1 and TRBJ1-6, with 7 positions matching TRBD1. CDR1 is DFQATT, CDR2 SNEGSKA, per germline (reference sequence). Trimming at V came to 0 bases and at J to 6 bases, leaving 5 bases not matched to a gene. The CDR3 has 15 residues. The CDR3 DNA is TGCAGTGCTAGAGATGCCGGACAGGTTAATTCACCCCTCCACTTT. This gives the protein CSARDAGQVNSPLHF.

V usage is TRBV6-1 and J usage is TRBJ2-5, with D perhaps matching TRBD1 or TRBD2 (5 bases each). Germline lookup yields CDR1 MNHNS and CDR2 SASEGT. This CDR3 spans 15 amino acids. V lost 6 bases to trimming and J lost 5 bases, with 19 bases between them. CDR3 bases: TGTGCCAGCAGCCGGCTACTAGGGGTCTTGGAGACCCAGTACTTC. Protein sequence: CASSRLLGVLETQYF.

This clonotype was seen ten or more times. The chain recombines TRBV5-1 with TRBJ2-1; D is unresolved. This CDR3 has 15 residues. The germline V gene has CDR1 SGHRS and CDR2 YFSETQ. V was trimmed by 3 bases and J by 0 bases, leaving 10 bases between them. CDR3 amino acids: CASSSTTSSYNEQFF. For the CDR3, the DNA is TGCGCCAGCAGCTCGACAACCTCCTCCTACAATGAGCAGTTCTTC.

This clonotype was seen many times. The chain combines TRBV6-1 with TRBJ2-1; D is ambiguous. With 6 bases removed from V and 0 bases from J, the gap between germline ends came to 12 bases. The CDR3 totals 15 residues. From germline, CDR1 is MNHNS and CDR2 SASEGT. CDR3 coding DNA: TGTGCCAGCAGCTCCCGGATACGCTCCTACAATGAGCAGTTCTTC. It codes for CASSSRIRSYNEQFF.

V is TRBV24-1 and J is TRBJ2-1, with D perhaps matching TRBD1 or TRBD2 (5 bases each). Between the trimmed V and J ends, which lost 8 bases and 5 bases, there was a span of 12 bases. The length of the CDR3 is 13 residues. The germline V gene has CDR1 KGHDR and CDR2 SFDVKD. The CDR3 reads CATIQGPDNEQFF. CDR3 in DNA: TGTGCCACCATCCAGGGACCAGACAATGAGCAGTTCTTC.

This clonotype was recorded many times. V usage is TRBV6-1 and J usage is TRBJ1-1; D gene unclear. In germline, CDR1 is MNHNS, CDR2 SASEGT. Deletions cut 6 bases from V and 1 base from J, with 12 bases between. The CDR3 has 14 residues. DNA for the CDR3: TGTGCCAGCAGCCAATCTCAGACGAACACTGAAGCTTTCTTT. Translating gives CASSQSQTNTEAFF.

This chain uses TRBV7-8 with TRBJ1-2; a weak D match, TRBD1 (5 bases). V lost 5 bases and J lost 3, with 19 bases in between. This CDR3 has 16 amino acids. Germline CDR1 SGHVS, CDR2 FQNEAQ. The CDR3 spells CASSALGPGPDYGYTF. Here the CDR3 DNA reads TGTGCCAGCAGCGCATTAGGGCCGGGACCGGACTATGGCTACACCTTC. The full variable domain, completed using reference TRBV7-8 and TRBJ1-2, is GAGVSQSPRYKVAKRGQDVALRCDPISGHVSLFWYQQALGQGPEFLTYFQNEAQLDKSGLPSDRFFAERPEGSVSTLKIQRTQQEDSAVYLCASSALGPGPDYGYTFGSGTRLTVV.

In this sample, this clonotype turned up many times. The CDR3 sequence: CASSFSADTQYF. CDR3 nucleotides: TGTGCCAGCAGTTTTAGTGCAGATACGCAGTATTTT. This chain links TRBV12-3 or TRBV12-4 with TRBJ2-3; D is uncertain. This CDR3 spans 12 amino acids. The V end was cut by 3 bases, the J end by 4 bases, with 5 bases between.

J is TRBJ2-1 and V is TRBV7-9; D might be TRBD1 (6 bases). The V gene's germline CDR1 is SEHNR and CDR2 FQNEAQ (reference sequence). This CDR3 has 15 amino acids. Trimming shortened V by 4 bases and J by 4 bases, and 14 bases separated the two germline ends. The CDR3 loop reads CASSSPGERYNEQFF. The DNA for the CDR3 is TGTGCCAGCAGCTCCCCAGGGGAGAGGTACAATGAGCAGTTCTTC.

This clonotype came up many times. This chain joins TRBV12-3 or TRBV12-4 and TRBJ1-1, with D possibly being TRBD1 (6 bases). This CDR3 is 14 amino acids long. Deletions cut 3 bases from V and 4 bases from J, with 12 bases between. The CDR3 sequence: CASSFRGSGTEAFF. CDR3 sequence (DNA): TGTGCCAGCAGTTTTAGGGGGTCTGGCACTGAAGCTTTCTTT.

The rearrangement uses TRBV2 and TRBJ1-1; D unclear. Germline V gives CDR1 SNHLY, CDR2 FYNNEI. CDR3 length: 13 amino acids. V lost 4 bases, J lost 2 bases, and 8 bases lay in between. CDR3 DNA: TGTGCCAGCAGTGTTAACACCAACACTGAAGCTTTCTTT. This gives the protein CASSVNTNTEAFF.

The V and J genes are TRBV11-3 and TRBJ2-7; 9 nucleotides line up with TRBD2. The CDR3 is 16 residues long. Germline V gene sequence: CDR1 SGHNT, CDR2 YENEEA. The V segment lost 3 bases and the J segment 0 bases; nucleotides outside the gene matches: 6. The CDR3 DNA sequence: TGTGCCAGCAGCTTCGGACTAGCGTTGAGCTCCTACGAGCAGTACTTC. Residues: CASSFGLALSSYEQYF.

The J gene is TRBJ2-1, the V gene TRBV5-1; 9 positions agree with TRBD1. Germline CDR1 is SGHRS and CDR2 is YFSETQ. V was pared by 4 bases and J by 4 bases, with 6 bases of the junction left unmatched. This CDR3 region has 15 residues. CDR3 DNA: TGCGCCAGCAGCCCTCGGACAGGGGCGTACAATGAGCAGTTCTTC. This codes for CASSPRTGAYNEQFF.

This rearrangement joins TRBV20-1 to TRBJ2-3, with 11 bases that match TRBD2. This CDR3 is 15 amino acids long. Germline assignment: CDR1 DFQATT and CDR2 SNEGSKA (reference sequence). CDR3 region: CEPLAGGNPTDTQYF. The DNA for the CDR3 is TGCGAACCTTTAGCGGGGGGGAATCCCACAGATACGCAGTATTTT.

The J gene is TRBJ2-1, the V gene TRBV20-1; D gene uncertain. The CDR3 runs to 16 residues. Per the germline V gene, CDR1 is DFQATT and CDR2 is SNEGSKA (reference sequence). Trimming left V 3 bases short and J 7 bases short, with 22 bases between. Here the CDR3 reads CSASTPDGPHRNEQFF. The CDR3 DNA follows: TGCAGTGCTAGTACCCCGGACGGGCCCCATCGGAATGAGCAGTTCTTC.

The chain has TRBV5-1 and TRBJ2-1; D is uncertain. The V gene lost 2 bases and the J gene lost 4 bases, with 10 bases spanning the gap. Germline loops: CDR1 SGHRS, CDR2 YFSETQ. The CDR3 has 14 residues. The chain's CDR3 is CASSFSKNYNEQFF. CDR3 sequence (DNA): TGCGCCAGCAGCTTTAGCAAGAATTACAATGAGCAGTTCTTC.

The chain joins TRBV6-6 to TRBJ2-5, with TRBD2 identical over 7 bases. The CDR3 has 13 amino acids. CDR1 and CDR2 from the germline V gene are MNHNY and SVGAGI (reference sequence). The trim removed 5 bases at V and 7 bases at J, leaving 7 bases unmatched. CDR3 sequence (DNA): TGTGCCAGCAGTACCACCACGGGGGGGACCCAGTACTTC. Encoded protein: CASSTTTGGTQYF.